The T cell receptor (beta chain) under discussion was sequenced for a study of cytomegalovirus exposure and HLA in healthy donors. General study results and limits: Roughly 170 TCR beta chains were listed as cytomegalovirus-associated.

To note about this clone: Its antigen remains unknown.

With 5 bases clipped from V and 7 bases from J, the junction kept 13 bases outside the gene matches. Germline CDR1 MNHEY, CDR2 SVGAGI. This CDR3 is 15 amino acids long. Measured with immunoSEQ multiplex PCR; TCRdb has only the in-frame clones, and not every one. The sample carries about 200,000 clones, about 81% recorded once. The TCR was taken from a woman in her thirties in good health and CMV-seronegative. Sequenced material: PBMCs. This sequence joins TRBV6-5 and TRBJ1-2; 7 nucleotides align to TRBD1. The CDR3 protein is CASSPGTAPLLGYTF. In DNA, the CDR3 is TGTGCCAGCAGTCCCGGGACAGCGCCCCTGCTTGGCTACACCTTC.